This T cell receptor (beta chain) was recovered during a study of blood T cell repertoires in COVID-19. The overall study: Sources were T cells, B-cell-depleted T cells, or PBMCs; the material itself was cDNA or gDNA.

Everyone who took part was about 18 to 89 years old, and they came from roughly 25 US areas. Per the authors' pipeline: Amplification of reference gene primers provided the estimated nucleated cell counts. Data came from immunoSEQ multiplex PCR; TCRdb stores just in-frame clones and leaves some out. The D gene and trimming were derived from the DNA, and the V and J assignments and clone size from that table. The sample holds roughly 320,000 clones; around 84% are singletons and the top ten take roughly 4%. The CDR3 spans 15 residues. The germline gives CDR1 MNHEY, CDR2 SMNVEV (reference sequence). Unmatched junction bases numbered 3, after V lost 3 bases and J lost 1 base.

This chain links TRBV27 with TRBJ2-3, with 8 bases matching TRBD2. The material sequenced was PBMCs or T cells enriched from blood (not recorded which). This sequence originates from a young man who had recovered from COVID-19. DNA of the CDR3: TGTGCCAGCAGTTTTCGAGCGGGGGGCACAGATACGCAGTATTTT. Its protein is CASSFRAGGTDTQYF.